A selection of T cell receptor beta chains follows, all from one sample in a study. TCRdb itself ran the 5' RACE reads through MiXCR, one entry per CDR3 protein. The sample contains over 40,000 distinct CDR3 sequences, roughly a fifth of which appear only once. The sequencing sample was made of Tregs sorted from a lymph node. The receptor set was obtained from a female donor with breast cancer. Each CDR3 is given with its conserved first and last residue.

V	J	CDR3
TRBV30	TRBJ1-5	CAWSPDGYSDQPQHF
TRBV4-2	TRBJ2-7	CASSQEISRSAHEQYF
TRBV12-3/TRBV12-4	TRBJ2-1	CASSMGLATYNEQFF
TRBV5-1	TRBJ2-2	CASSLDTGELLF
TRBV11-2	TRBJ2-3	CASSPRLAGEVRQADTQYF
TRBV10-2	TRBJ2-1	CASKGGAEQFF
TRBV12-3/TRBV12-4	TRBJ1-5	CASSLEGDQPQHF
TRBV2	TRBJ2-5	CASSGIAGVQETQCF
TRBV6-1	TRBJ2-7	CASSSDGITYEQYF
TRBV18	TRBJ2-1	CASSRPGTNRHNEQFF
TRBV6-1	TRBJ2-6	CASTGPIVLTF
TRBV6-1	TRBJ2-7	CASSEALTSGRSEQYF
TRBV20-1	TRBJ1-1	CSARDNTEAFF
TRBV7-9	TRBJ2-4	CASSLEGVGKNIQYF
TRBV7-3	TRBJ2-2	CASSPNTGELFF
TRBV18	TRBJ2-5	CASSPGEETQYF
TRBV27	TRBJ2-7	CASSPGRSYEQYF
TRBV9	TRBJ1-3	CASRGTGGNTIYF
TRBV20-1	TRBJ1-4	CSATGGQANEKLFF
TRBV15	TRBJ2-3	CATSRLIGGGPDTQYF
TRBV4-3	TRBJ1-2	CASSQDLKAFYGYTF
TRBV9	TRBJ2-5	CASSVGYQETQYF
TRBV28	TRBJ2-3	CASSSPGERADTQYF
TRBV5-5	TRBJ2-1	CASSRAGVGNEQFF
TRBV7-2	TRBJ1-1	CASSLGTGMNTEAFF
TRBV13	TRBJ2-3	CASSLGSSGKDTQYF
TRBV27	TRBJ2-1	CASRASAGGGYNEQFF
TRBV18	TRBJ2-1	CASSPGTSANEQFF
TRBV30	TRBJ2-1	CAWSRGNGEQFF
TRBV19	TRBJ2-3	CASKKGNTDTQYF